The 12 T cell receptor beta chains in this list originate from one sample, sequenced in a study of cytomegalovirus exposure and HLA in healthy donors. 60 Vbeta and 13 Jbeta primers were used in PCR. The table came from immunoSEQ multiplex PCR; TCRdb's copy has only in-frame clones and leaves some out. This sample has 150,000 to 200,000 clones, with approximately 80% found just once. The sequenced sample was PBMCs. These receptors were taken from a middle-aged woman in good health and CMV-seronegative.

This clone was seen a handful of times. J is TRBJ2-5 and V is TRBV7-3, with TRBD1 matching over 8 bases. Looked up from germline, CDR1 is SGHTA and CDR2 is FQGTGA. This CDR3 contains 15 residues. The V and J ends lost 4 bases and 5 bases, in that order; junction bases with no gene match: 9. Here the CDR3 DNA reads TGTGCCAGCAGCTATGGGTTTACAGGGGGGGAGACCCAGTACTTC. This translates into CASSYGFTGGETQYF.

This CDR3 is CASSPIQLGTDTQYF. CDR3 in DNA: TGTGCCAGCTCGCCAATACAGTTAGGCACAGATACGCAGTATTTT. The chain couples TRBV6-1 to TRBJ2-3, with D unclear. The germline gives CDR1 MNHNS, CDR2 SASEGT. This CDR3 comprises 15 residues. Deletions cut 8 bases from V and 1 base from J, with 16 bases between.

The DNA for the CDR3 is TGCGCCAGCAGCCCCCGGACCGGGATGGGGGAGACCCAGTACTTC. The encoded protein is CASSPRTGMGETQYF. This chain uses TRBV5-1 with TRBJ2-5; tentatively, D is TRBD2 (5 bases). V was trimmed by 4 bases and J by 5 bases, leaving 18 bases between them. There are 15 residues in the CDR3. Germline V gene sequence: CDR1 SGHRS, CDR2 YFSETQ.

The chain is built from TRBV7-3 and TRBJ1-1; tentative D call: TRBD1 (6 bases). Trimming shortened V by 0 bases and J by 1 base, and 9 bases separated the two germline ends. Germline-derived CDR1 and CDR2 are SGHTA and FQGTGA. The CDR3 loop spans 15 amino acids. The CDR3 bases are TGTGCCAGCAGCTTAACAGGGGGGGAGAACACTGAAGCTTTCTTT. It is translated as CASSLTGGENTEAFF.

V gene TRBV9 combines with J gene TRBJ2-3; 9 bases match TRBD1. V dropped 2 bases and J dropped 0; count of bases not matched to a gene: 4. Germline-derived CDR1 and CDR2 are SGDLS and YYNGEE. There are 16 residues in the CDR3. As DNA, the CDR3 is TGTGCCAGCAGCGTTACGACAGGGGGAAGCACAGATACGCAGTATTTT. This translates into CASSVTTGGSTDTQYF.

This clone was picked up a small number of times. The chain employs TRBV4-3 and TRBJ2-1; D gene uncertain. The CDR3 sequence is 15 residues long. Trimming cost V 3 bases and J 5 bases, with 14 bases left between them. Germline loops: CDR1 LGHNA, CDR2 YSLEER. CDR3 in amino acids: CASSHKAPPDNEQFF. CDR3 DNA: TGCGCCAGCAGCCATAAAGCCCCCCCCGACAATGAGCAGTTCTTC.

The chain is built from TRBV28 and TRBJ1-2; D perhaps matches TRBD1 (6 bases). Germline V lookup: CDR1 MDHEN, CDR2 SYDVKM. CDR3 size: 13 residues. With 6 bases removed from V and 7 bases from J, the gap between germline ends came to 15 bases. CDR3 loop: CASSPPTGPGYTF. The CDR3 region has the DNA TGTGCCAGCAGCCCCCCCACAGGGCCTGGCTACACCTTC.

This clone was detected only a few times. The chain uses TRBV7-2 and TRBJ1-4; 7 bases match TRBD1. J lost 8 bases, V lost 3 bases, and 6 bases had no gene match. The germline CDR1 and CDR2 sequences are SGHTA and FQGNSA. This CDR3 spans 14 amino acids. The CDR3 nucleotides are TGTGCCAGCAGCTTGACAGGGACGGCGGAAAAACTGTTTTTT. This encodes CASSLTGTAEKLFF.

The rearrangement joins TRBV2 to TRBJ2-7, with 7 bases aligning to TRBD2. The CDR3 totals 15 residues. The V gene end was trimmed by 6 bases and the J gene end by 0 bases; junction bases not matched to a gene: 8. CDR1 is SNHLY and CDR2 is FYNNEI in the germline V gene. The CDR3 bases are TGTGCCAGCAGGGGGTCTAGCGGATCCTCCTACGAGCAGTACTTC. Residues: CASRGSSGSSYEQYF. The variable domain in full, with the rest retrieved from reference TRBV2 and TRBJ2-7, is EPEVTQTPSHQVTQMGQEVILRCVPISNHLYFYWYRQILGQKVEFLVSFYNNEISEKSEIFDDQFSVERPDGSNFTLKIRSTKLEDSAMYFCASRGSSGSSYEQYFGPGTRLTVT.

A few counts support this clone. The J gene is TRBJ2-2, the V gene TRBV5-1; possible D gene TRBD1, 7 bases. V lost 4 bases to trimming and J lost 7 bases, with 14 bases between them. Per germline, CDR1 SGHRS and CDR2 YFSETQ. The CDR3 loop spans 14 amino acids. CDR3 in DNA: TGCGCCAGCAGCCTCCCCAGGGGGGACGGGGAGCTGTTTTTT. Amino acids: CASSLPRGDGELFF.

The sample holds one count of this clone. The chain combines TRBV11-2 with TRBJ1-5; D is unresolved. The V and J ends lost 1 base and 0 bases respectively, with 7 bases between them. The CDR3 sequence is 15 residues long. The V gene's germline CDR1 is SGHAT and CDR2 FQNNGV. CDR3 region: CASSLGDNSNQPQHF. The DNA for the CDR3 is TGTGCCAGCAGCTTAGGAGATAATAGCAATCAGCCCCAGCATTTT.

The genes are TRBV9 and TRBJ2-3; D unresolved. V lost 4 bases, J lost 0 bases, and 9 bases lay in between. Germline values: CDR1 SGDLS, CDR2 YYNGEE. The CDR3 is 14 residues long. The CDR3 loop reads CASSPTSSTDTQYF. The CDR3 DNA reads TGTGCCAGCAGCCCGACTTCTAGCACAGATACGCAGTATTTT.